This T cell receptor (beta chain) was observed in a study of T cell responses to AZD1222 COVID-19 vaccine. Findings of the study overall: The CD4 TCRs associated with vaccination extended across spike and predominated at 160-218 and 743-854. In the spike-specific TCR repertoire, nearly half reportedly target unmutated variant regions. No repertoire was sampled before or during the peak T cell response, only after it.

Timing groups of about 4 and about 12 weeks for second doses were pooled. Measured with immunoSEQ multiplex PCR; TCRdb has only the in-frame clones, and not every one. This table holds 60,000 to 75,000 clones, under 90% found once. About this clone itself: Its antigen remains unidentified.

CDR3 length: 14 residues. V gave up 7 bases and J gave up 7 bases; unmatched junction bases: 13. Germline lookup yields CDR1 MNHEY and CDR2 SVGAGI. The TCR originated in an adult who received the AZD1222 COVID-19 vaccine. The specimen comprised peripheral blood, sampled 28 days after the second AZD1222 dose. The genes are TRBV6-5 and TRBJ2-7; 7 nucleotides align to TRBD1. CDR3 sequence reads: CASKLDREEWEQYF. CDR3 bases: TGTGCCAGCAAACTCGACAGGGAAGAGTGGGAGCAGTACTTC.